A single sample is the source of the 10 T cell receptor beta chains below, sequenced in a study of cytomegalovirus exposure and HLA in healthy donors. The PCR contained 60 Vbeta and 13 Jbeta primers. Clones were read by immunoSEQ multiplex PCR, and TCRdb kept only the in-frame ones, dropping some. The repertoire includes 100,000 to 150,000 clones, roughly 80% of them detected once, and 3% to 4% sits in the top ten. The material sequenced was PBMCs. The origin of the receptors is a woman in her 40s in good health and CMV-seronegative.

The CDR3: CASTSLVASYNEQFF. The CDR3 region has the DNA TGTGCCAGCACCTCACTGGTAGCCTCCTACAATGAGCAGTTCTTC. The J gene is TRBJ2-1, the V gene TRBV7-2; D is unclear. V gave up 7 bases and J gave up 0 bases, with 13 bases separating them. Per germline, CDR1 SGHTA and CDR2 FQGNSA. The CDR3 loop spans 15 amino acids.

The rearrangement links TRBV5-6 to TRBJ1-3, with D uncertain. This CDR3 has 15 residues. Germline CDR1 SGHDT, CDR2 YYEEEE. V shed 3 bases and J shed 0 bases, with 10 bases lying between them. DNA of the CDR3: TGTGCCAGCAGCTGGACTGAGAGCTCTGGAAACACCATATATTTT. Protein sequence: CASSWTESSGNTIYF.

The chain recombines TRBV5-1 with TRBJ2-2; no reliable D call. This CDR3 is built from 14 residues. In germline, CDR1 is SGHRS, CDR2 YFSETQ. Trimming removed 2 bases at V and 0 bases at J, with 5 bases between. CDR3 nucleotides: TGCGCCAGCAGCTTCGGAGCGAACACCGGGGAGCTGTTTTTT. Translation: CASSFGANTGELFF.

The chain combines TRBV9 with TRBJ2-3; D not resolved. The CDR3 sequence is 13 residues long. Germline CDR1 and CDR2: SGDLS and YYNGEE. The V end was cut by 8 bases, the J end by 1 base, with 11 bases between. Here the CDR3 reads CASGGPGTDTQYF. The CDR3 DNA reads TGTGCCAGTGGCGGCCCTGGCACAGATACGCAGTATTTT.

The rearrangement joins TRBV27 to TRBJ2-2, with 12 nucleotides matching TRBD2. Unmatched junction bases numbered 7, after V lost 6 bases and J lost 2 bases. This CDR3 has 17 residues. In germline, CDR1 is MNHEY, CDR2 SMNVEV (reference sequence). This CDR3 reads CASRAGTSGLNTGELFF. CDR3 in DNA: TGTGCCAGCAGGGCTGGGACTAGCGGGCTCAACACCGGGGAGCTGTTTTTT.

The rearrangement uses TRBV28 and TRBJ1-5, with D possibly TRBD1 on 6 matching bases. There are 14 residues in the CDR3. Per germline, CDR1 MDHEN and CDR2 SYDVKM. V was shortened by 2 bases and J by 6 bases, with 11 bases between the two germline ends. This CDR3 is CASSLRGRVQPQHF. The CDR3 DNA sequence: TGTGCCAGCAGTTTAAGGGGGAGGGTTCAGCCCCAGCATTTT.

This clone was recorded a few times. The genes are TRBV6-1 and TRBJ2-7; D possibly corresponds to TRBD1 (5 bases). The CDR3 is 15 amino acids. Germline loops: CDR1 MNHNS, CDR2 SASEGT. With 6 bases removed from V and 2 bases from J, the gap between germline ends came to 17 bases. CDR3 nucleotide sequence: TGTGCCAGCAGCACCCGGCAGGGATATACCTACGAGCAGTACTTC. As protein: CASSTRQGYTYEQYF.

The chain couples TRBV9 to TRBJ2-5, with a possible D match to TRBD1 (6 bases). The V and J ends lost 4 bases and 5 bases respectively, with 18 bases between them. The CDR3 has 15 amino acids. Germline V gene data show CDR1 as SGDLS and CDR2 as YYNGEE. The chain's CDR3 is CASSTLAGDGETQYF. CDR3 DNA: TGTGCCAGCAGCACCCTGGCAGGGGATGGGGAGACCCAGTACTTC. Complete variable domain (other parts from reference TRBV9 and TRBJ2-5): DSGVTQTPKHLITATGQRVTLRCSPRSGDLSVYWYQQSLDQGLQFLIQYYNGEERAKGNILERFSAQQFPDLHSELNLSSLELGDSALYFCASSTLAGDGETQYFGPGTRLLVL.

The chain joins TRBV6-6 to TRBJ2-2, with TRBD2 matching over 12 bases. Germline V gives CDR1 MNHNY, CDR2 SVGAGI (reference sequence). Trimming took 4 bases from V and 5 from J; bases not matched to a gene: 5. There are 16 residues in the CDR3. As DNA, the CDR3 is TGTGCCAGCAGTTTTCCTAGCGGGAGGGGGACCGGGGAGCTGTTTTTT. Encoded protein: CASSFPSGRGTGELFF.

J is TRBJ1-3 and V is TRBV9; a weak D match, TRBD1 (5 bases). The V gene lost 3 bases and the J gene lost 3 bases, with 10 bases spanning the gap. There are 14 residues in the CDR3. Germline V CDR1 and CDR2: SGDLS, YYNGEE. CDR3 nucleotide sequence: TGTGCCAGCAGCGCCCGACAGATTGGAAACACCATATATTTT. Translating gives CASSARQIGNTIYF.